This T cell receptor (beta chain) was sequenced for a study of blood T cells in healthy people across ages. Study at large: Per two T cells, template switching captured roughly one barcoded beta molecule. Points from the study as a whole: The long-lived group displayed more naive CD4+ cells, plus higher diversity, than the aged donors did. With age, beta diversity per million T cells declined roughly linearly, significantly by approximately 40.

Trimming took off 6 bases at V and 5 bases at J, with 10 bases between the two ends. This CDR3 has 13 amino acids. The authors ran a second PCR of about 6 to 11 cycles using a sample-barcoded 5' primer and a J-beta primer mix. Each of the samples gave a minimum of 3 million paired-end reads that contained CDR3. TCRdb re-called the 5' RACE reads through MiXCR, storing one row per CDR3 protein. The data show 1.5 million to 2 million distinct CDR3 sequences, about two fifths seen once. On this clonotype itself: What it binds is not known.

This chain uses TRBV12-3 or TRBV12-4 with TRBJ1-4, with D perhaps TRBD1 (5 bases). This sequence originates from a human donor in good health. The specimen was blood. The CDR3 spells CASRRGVNEKLFF. The CDR3 nucleotides are TGTGCCAGCAGGCGGGGGGTGAATGAAAAACTGTTTTTT.